This is a list of T cell receptor beta chains from one sample in a study of cytomegalovirus exposure and HLA in healthy donors. The table came from immunoSEQ multiplex PCR; TCRdb's copy has only in-frame clones and leaves some out. The table lists roughly 150,000 clones, 73% of them singletons. Input material: PBMCs. These receptors were obtained from a woman aged 18 to 35 in good health and CMV-seropositive. CDR3s include the opening cysteine and the closing phenylalanine or tryptophan. The D gene is left open where the match is weak. Expanded clones get a size class; other rows say once, few or many, or leave the size out.

>few|TRBD1|TRBJ2-7|TRBV28
TGTGCCAGCAGCAGACCGGGACAGGGGGCTCGGGAGCAGTACTTC
CASSRPGQGAREQYF
>NA|NA|TRBJ1-4|TRBV28
TGTGCCAGCAGTTTAGCGGCCGCTCAGTTAAATGAAAAACTGTTTTTT
CASSLAAAQLNEKLFF
>NA|NA|TRBJ1-1|TRBV4-3
TGCGCCAGCAGCCAAGATCTCGGGTCTGCTGAAGCTTTCTTT
CASSQDLGSAEAFF
>NA|NA|TRBJ1-2|TRBV9
TGTGCCAGCAGCGTAGGTAGCCCCCCTCAGGGCTACACCTTC
CASSVGSPPQGYTF
>NA|NA|TRBJ1-2|TRBV6-5
TGTGCCAGCGGAGACCCCGCGGGCTATGGCTACACCTTC
CASGDPAGYGYTF
>NA|NA|TRBJ1-5|TRBV10-3
TGTGCCATCAGTGGGGGAGGGGCGAGCAATCAGCCCCAGCATTTT
CAISGGGASNQPQHF
>few|TRBD1|TRBJ1-2|TRBV4-1
TGCGCCAGCAGCCAATCGACAGAAGCCGGGACAGGACGTAACTATGGCTACACCTTC
CASSQSTEAGTGRNYGYTF
>few|TRBD2|TRBJ2-7|TRBV19
TGTGCCAGTAGTCAGGACCTAGCGGGGGCCCCCTACGAGCAGTACTTC
CASSQDLAGAPYEQYF
>NA|TRBD1|TRBJ2-7|TRBV4-2
TGTGCCAGCAGCCACGGACAGGGGGCGGGCGAGCAGTACTTC
CASSHGQGAGEQYF
>once|NA|TRBJ1-2|TRBV1
TGCACCAGCAGCCAAGACTCACCATCCGACTGCAATGGCTACACCTTC
CTSSQDSPSDCNGYTF
>NA|NA|TRBJ2-5|TRBV7-9
TGTGCCAGCAGCCCCTCAGGGACACGCGCTCGCCAAGAGACCCAGTACTTC
CASSPSGTRARQETQYF
>NA|TRBD1|TRBJ1-1|TRBV7-9
TGTGCCAGCAGCCAGAGGGACGGGACAGAATCCACTGAAGCTTTCTTT
CASSQRDGTESTEAFF
>NA|NA|TRBJ1-2|TRBV6-5
TGTGCCAGCACCCCCAGTAGGGGGGGTCGGAGCGGCTACACCTTC
CASTPSRGGRSGYTF
>once|NA|TRBJ2-1|TRBV18
TGTGCCAGCTCACCTAGGGGGTTTAATGAGCAGTTCTTC
CASSPRGFNEQFF
>NA|TRBD2|TRBJ2-1|TRBV4-1
TGCGCCAGCAGCCCAAGATTCTCGGCTAGCGGGGGGTATGAGCAGTTCTTC
CASSPRFSASGGYEQFF
>once|NA|TRBJ2-7|TRBV4-2
TGTGCCAGCAGCCAATTCACAGGAGACTACGAGCAGTACTTC
CASSQFTGDYEQYF